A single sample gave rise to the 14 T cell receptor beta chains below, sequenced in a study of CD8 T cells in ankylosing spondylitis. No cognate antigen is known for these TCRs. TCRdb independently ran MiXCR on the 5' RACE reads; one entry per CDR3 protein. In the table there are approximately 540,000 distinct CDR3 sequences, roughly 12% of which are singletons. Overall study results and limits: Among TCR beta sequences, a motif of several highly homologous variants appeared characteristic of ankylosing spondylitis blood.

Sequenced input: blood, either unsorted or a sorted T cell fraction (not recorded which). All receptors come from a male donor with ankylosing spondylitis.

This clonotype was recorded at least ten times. In DNA, the CDR3 is TGCAGTGCTAGAGATCGCCTAGCGGGAGGTATTGAGCAGTTCTTC. Protein product: CSARDRLAGGIEQFF. This chain links TRBV20-1 with TRBJ2-1; 11 nucleotides agree with TRBD2. The CDR3 totals 15 residues. V trimming: 0 bases; J trimming: 9 bases; junction bases outside the gene matches: 7. Germline lookup yields CDR1 DFQATT and CDR2 SNEGSKA (reference sequence).

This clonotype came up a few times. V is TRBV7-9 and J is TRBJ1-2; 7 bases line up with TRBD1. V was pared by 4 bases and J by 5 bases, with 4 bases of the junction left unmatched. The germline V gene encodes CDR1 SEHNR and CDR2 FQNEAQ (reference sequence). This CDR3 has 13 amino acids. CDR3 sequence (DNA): TGTGCCAGCAGCTGGGGACAGCGATATGGCTACACCTTC. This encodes CASSWGQRYGYTF.

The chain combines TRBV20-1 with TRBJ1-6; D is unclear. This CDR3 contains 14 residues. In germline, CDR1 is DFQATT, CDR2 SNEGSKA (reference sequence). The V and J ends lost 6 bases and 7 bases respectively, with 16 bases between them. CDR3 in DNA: TGCAGTGCAGCCAGAAGGCTAGGGAATTCACCCCTCCACTTT. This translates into CSAARRLGNSPLHF.

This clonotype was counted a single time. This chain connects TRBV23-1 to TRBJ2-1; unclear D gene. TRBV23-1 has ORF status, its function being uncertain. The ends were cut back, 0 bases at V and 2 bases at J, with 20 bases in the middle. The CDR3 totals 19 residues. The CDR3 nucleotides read TGCGCCAGCAGTCAATCGACGACTTTGGGTCTTCCCACCTACAATGAGCAGTTCTTC. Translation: CASSQSTTLGLPTYNEQFF.

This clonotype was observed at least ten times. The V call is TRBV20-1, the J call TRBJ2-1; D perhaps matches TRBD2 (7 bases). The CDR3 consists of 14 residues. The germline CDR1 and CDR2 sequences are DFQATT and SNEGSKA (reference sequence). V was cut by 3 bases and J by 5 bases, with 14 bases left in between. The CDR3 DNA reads TGCAGTGCTAGTGAGGGGGGGTTCGACAATGAGCAGTTCTTC. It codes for CSASEGGFDNEQFF.

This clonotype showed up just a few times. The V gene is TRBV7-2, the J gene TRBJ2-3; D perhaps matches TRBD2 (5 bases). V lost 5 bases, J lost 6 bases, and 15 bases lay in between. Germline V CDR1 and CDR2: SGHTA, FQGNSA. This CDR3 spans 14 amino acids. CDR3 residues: CASSPRGPGDTQYF. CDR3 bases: TGTGCCAGCAGCCCGCGAGGCCCGGGGGATACGCAGTATTTT.

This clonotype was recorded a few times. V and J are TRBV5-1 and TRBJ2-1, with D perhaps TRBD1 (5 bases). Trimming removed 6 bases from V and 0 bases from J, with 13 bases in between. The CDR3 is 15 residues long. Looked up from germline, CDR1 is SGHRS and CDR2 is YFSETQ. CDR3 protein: CASTPGHSSYNEQFF. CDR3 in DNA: TGCGCCAGCACCCCAGGGCATTCCTCCTACAATGAGCAGTTCTTC. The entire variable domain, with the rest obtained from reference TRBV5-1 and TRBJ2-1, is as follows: KAGVTQTPRYLIKTRGQQVTLSCSPISGHRSVSWYQQTPGQGLQFLFEYFSETQRNKGNFPGRFSGRQFSNSRSEMNVSTLELGDSALYLCASTPGHSSYNEQFFGPGTRLTVL.

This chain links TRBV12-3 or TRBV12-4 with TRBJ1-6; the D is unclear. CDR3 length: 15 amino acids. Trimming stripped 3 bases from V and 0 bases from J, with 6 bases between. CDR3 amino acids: CASSFGSSYNSPLHF. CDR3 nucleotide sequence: TGTGCCAGCAGTTTTGGAAGCTCCTATAATTCACCCCTCCACTTT.

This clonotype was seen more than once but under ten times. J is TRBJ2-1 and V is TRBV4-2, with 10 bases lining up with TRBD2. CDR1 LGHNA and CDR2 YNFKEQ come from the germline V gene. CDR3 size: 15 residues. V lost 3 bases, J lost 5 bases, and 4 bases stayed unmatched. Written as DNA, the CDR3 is TGTGCCAGCAGCCAGCCTGGACTAGCGGACAATGAGCAGTTCTTC. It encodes CASSQPGLADNEQFF.

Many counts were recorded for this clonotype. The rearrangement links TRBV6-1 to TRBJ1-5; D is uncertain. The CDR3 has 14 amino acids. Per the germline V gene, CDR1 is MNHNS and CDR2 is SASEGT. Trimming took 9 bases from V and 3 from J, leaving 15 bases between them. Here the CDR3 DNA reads TGTGCCAGTGCGGTCGGATTTGACAATCAGCCCCAGCATTTT. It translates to CASAVGFDNQPQHF.

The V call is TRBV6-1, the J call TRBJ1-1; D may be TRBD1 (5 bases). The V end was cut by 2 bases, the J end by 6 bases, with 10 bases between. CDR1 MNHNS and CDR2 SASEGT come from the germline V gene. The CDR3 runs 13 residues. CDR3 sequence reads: CASSERGPSEAFF. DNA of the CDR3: TGTGCCAGCAGTGAAAGGGGCCCGTCTGAAGCTTTCTTT.

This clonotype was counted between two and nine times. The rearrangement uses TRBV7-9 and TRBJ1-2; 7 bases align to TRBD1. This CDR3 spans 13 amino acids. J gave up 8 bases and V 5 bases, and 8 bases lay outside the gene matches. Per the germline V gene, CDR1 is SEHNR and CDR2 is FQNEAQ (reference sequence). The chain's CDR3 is CASSLQEGAGYTF. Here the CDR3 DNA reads TGTGCCAGCAGCCTCCAAGAGGGGGCAGGCTACACCTTC.

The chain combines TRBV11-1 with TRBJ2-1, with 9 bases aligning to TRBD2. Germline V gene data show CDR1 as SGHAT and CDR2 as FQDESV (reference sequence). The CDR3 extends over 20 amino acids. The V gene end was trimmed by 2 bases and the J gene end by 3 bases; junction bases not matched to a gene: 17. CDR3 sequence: CASSLSGRAGGPLSYNEQFF. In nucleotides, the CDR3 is TGTGCCAGCAGCTTAAGCGGTCGGGCGGGAGGGCCGTTAAGCTACAATGAGCAGTTCTTC. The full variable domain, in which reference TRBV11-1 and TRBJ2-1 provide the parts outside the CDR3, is EAEVAQSPRYKITEKSQAVAFWCDPISGHATLYWYRQILGQGPELLVQFQDESVVDDSQLPKDRFSAERLKGVDSTLKIQPAELGDSAMYLCASSLSGRAGGPLSYNEQFFGPGTRLTVL.

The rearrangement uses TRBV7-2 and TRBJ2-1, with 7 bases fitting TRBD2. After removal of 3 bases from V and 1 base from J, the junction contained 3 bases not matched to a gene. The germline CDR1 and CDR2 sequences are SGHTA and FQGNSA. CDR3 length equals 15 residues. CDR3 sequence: CASSFWGGSYNEQFF. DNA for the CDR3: TGTGCCAGCAGCTTCTGGGGGGGATCCTACAATGAGCAGTTCTTC.